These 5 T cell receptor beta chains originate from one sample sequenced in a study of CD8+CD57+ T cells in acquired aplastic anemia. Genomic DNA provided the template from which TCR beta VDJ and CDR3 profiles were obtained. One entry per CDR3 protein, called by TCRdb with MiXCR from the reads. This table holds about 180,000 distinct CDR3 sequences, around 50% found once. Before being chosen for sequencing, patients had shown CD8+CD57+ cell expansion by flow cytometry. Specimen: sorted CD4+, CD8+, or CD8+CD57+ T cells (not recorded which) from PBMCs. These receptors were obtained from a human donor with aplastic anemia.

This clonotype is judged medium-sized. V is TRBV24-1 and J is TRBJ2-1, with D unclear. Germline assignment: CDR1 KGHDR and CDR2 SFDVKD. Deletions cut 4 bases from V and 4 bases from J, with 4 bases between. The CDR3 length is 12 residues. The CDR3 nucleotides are TGTGCCACCAGTGACAGTTACAATGAGCAGTTCTTC. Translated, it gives CATSDSYNEQFF.

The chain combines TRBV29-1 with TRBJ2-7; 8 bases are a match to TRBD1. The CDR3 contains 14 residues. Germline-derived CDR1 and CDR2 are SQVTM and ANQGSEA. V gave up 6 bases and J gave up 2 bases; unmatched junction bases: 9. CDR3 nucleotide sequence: TGCAGCGTCGACCCGGGACAGGTAGCCTACGAGCAGTACTTC. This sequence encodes CSVDPGQVAYEQYF.

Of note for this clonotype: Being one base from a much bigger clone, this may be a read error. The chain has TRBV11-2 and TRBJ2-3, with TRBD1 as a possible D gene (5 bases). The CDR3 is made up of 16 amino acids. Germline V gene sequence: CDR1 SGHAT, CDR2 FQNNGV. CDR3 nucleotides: TGTGCCAGCAGCGCTCTCAGACAGCGAGGCACAGATGCGCAGTATTTT. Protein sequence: CASSALRQRGTDAQYF.

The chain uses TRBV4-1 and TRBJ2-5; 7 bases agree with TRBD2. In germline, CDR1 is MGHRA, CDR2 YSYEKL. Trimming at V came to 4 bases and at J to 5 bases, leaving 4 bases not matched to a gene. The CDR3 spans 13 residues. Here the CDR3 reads CASSRLARETQYF. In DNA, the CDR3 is TGCGCCAGCAGCCGACTAGCTAGGGAGACCCAGTACTTC.

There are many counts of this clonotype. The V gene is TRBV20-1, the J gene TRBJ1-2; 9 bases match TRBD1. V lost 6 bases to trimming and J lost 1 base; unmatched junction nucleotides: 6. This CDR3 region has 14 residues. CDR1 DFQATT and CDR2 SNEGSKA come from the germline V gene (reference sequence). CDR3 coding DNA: TGCAGTGCCGGGGGGGGACAGGGTAACTATGGCTACACCTTC. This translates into CSAGGGQGNYGYTF.